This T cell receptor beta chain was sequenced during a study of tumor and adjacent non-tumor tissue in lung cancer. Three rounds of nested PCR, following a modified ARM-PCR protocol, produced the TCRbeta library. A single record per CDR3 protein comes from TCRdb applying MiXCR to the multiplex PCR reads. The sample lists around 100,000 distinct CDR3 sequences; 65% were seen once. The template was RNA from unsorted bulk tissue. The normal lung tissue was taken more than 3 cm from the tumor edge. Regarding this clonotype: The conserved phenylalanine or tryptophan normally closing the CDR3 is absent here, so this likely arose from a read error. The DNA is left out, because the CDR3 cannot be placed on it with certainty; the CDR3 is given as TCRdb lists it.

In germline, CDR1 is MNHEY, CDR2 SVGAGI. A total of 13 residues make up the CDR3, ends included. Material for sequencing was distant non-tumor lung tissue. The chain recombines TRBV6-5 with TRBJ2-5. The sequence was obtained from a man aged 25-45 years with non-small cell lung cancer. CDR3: CASSYSKGETRYL.